Below, 32 T cell receptor beta chains from the same sample are listed, as sequenced in a study of CD8 T cells in Susac syndrome. RNA was extracted with the RNeasy kit, and a quantity of about 0.5 to 1 ug was reverse transcribed using random hexamers. MiXCR, run by TCRdb on the immunoSEQ multiplex PCR reads, gives a single entry per CDR3 protein. The sample comprises some 94,000 distinct CDR3 sequences, 90% to 95% of which are singletons, and roughly 0.3% rests with the top ten. Sample: CD4+ T cells from PBMCs. These receptors originate from a human donor with Susac syndrome.

The V call is TRBV7-9, the J call TRBJ2-7, with D maybe TRBD1 (5 bases). This CDR3 spans 13 amino acids. The V and J ends lost 5 bases and 0 bases respectively, with 8 bases between them. CDR1 and CDR2 from the germline V gene are SEHNR and FQNEAQ (reference sequence). CDR3 nucleotides: TGTGCCAGCAGCCCAGGGTTCTCCTACGAGCAGTACTTC. Protein sequence: CASSPGFSYEQYF.

V gene TRBV7-9 combines with J gene TRBJ2-3; possibly TRBD2 for D (5 bases). CDR1 is SEHNR, CDR2 FQNEAQ, per germline (reference sequence). The length of the CDR3 is 14 residues. Trimming stripped 6 bases from V and 1 base from J, with 11 bases between. This CDR3 reads CASRAGLRTDTQYF. Here the CDR3 DNA reads TGTGCCAGCAGAGCAGGACTGCGCACAGATACGCAGTATTTT.

CDR3 in amino acids: CAWAYPDTIYF. The CDR3 nucleotides are TGTGCCTGGGCCTACCCGGACACCATATATTTT. V usage is TRBV30 and J usage is TRBJ1-3; no clear D gene. The V and J ends lost 5 bases and 8 bases respectively, with 10 bases between them. The germline V gene has CDR1 GTSNPN and CDR2 SVGIG (reference sequence). The CDR3 is made up of 11 amino acids.

This sequence joins TRBV6-5 and TRBJ2-2; a possible D gene is TRBD2 (6 bases). This CDR3 spans 16 amino acids. Germline CDR1 and CDR2: MNHEY and SVGAGI. The V and J ends lost 2 bases and 5 bases respectively, with 15 bases between them. For the CDR3, the DNA is TGTGCCAGCAGTTACGAAGGCAGGGAGGAAACCGGGGAGCTGTTTTTT. This encodes CASSYEGREETGELFF.

The chain has TRBV21-1 and TRBJ2-3; the table's D call, TRBD1, has no DNA check behind it. TRBV21-1 is assigned pseudogene status. The CDR3 is made up of 16 amino acids. CDR3 nucleotide sequence: TGTGCCAGCAGCGTTGGAGGACAGGCAAAAACAGATACGCAGTATTTT. It translates to CASSVGGQAKTDTQYF.

The chain uses TRBV19 and TRBJ1-5; 10 bases fit TRBD1. After removal of 7 bases from V and 2 bases from J, the junction contained 5 bases not matched to a gene. The CDR3 has 15 residues. CDR1 is LNHDA, CDR2 SQIVND, per germline (reference sequence). The CDR3 coding sequence is TGTGCCAGTATCCGGACAGGGGGAGGCAATCAGCCCCAGCATTTT. This gives the protein CASIRTGGGNQPQHF. The full variable domain, in which reference TRBV19 and TRBJ1-5 provide the parts outside the CDR3, is DGGITQSPKYLFRKEGQNVTLSCEQNLNHDAMYWYRQDPGQGLRLIYYSQIVNDFQKGDIAEGYSVSREKKESFPLTVTSAQKNPTAFYLCASIRTGGGNQPQHFGDGTRLSIL.

The rearrangement joins TRBV2 to TRBJ1-1; TRBD1 might be the D (6 bases). Germline loops: CDR1 SNHLY, CDR2 FYNNEI. The CDR3 has 16 amino acids. The V and J ends lost 3 bases and 0 bases respectively, with 14 bases between them. CDR3 amino acids: CASSESGVFLNTEAFF. The CDR3 DNA reads as TGTGCCAGCAGTGAGTCAGGGGTCTTTCTGAACACTGAAGCTTTCTTT.

This chain links TRBV7-2 with TRBJ1-2; possible D gene TRBD1, 6 bases. Germline V CDR1 and CDR2: SGHTA, FQGNSA. This CDR3 contains 16 residues. Trimming stripped 2 bases from V and 8 bases from J, with 21 bases between. CDR3: CASSLIRGHGGRGYTF. DNA of the CDR3: TGTGCCAGCAGCTTAATAAGGGGACACGGGGGGAGAGGCTACACCTTC.

The chain employs TRBV6-5 and TRBJ1-1, with D hard to call. Trimming stripped 2 bases from V and 4 bases from J, with 11 bases between. Per germline, CDR1 MNHEY and CDR2 SVGAGI. This CDR3 comprises 14 residues. The CDR3 is CASSYPGSPTEAFF. DNA for the CDR3: TGTGCCAGCAGTTACCCGGGAAGTCCCACTGAAGCTTTCTTT.

The chain is built from TRBV4-2 and TRBJ1-6, with D perhaps TRBD1 (6 bases). The CDR3 is 15 residues long. The V and J ends lost 0 bases and 7 bases respectively, with 10 bases between them. Germline V gene sequence: CDR1 LGHNA, CDR2 YNFKEQ. This CDR3 reads CASSQDGGRNSPLHF. As DNA, the CDR3 is TGTGCCAGCAGCCAAGATGGGGGGCGCAATTCACCCCTCCACTTT.

This sequence joins TRBV28 and TRBJ1-5; TRBD1 matches at 10 bases. The CDR3 spans 16 residues. Germline V CDR1 and CDR2: MDHEN, SYDVKM. V dropped 2 bases and J dropped 5; count of bases not matched to a gene: 6. The DNA of the CDR3 is TGTGCCAGCAGTTTAGGTGGGACAGGGGAGTATCAGCCCCAGCATTTT. It specifies CASSLGGTGEYQPQHF.

This chain joins TRBV3-1 and TRBJ1-1, with D possibly matching TRBD1 (5 bases). CDR1 LGHDT and CDR2 YNNKEL come from the germline V gene (reference sequence). The CDR3 has 13 amino acids. Trimming pared 4 bases from V and 9 bases from J, leaving 15 bases between. DNA of the CDR3: TGTGCCAGCAGCCTAGGAACGGGACGTCAAGCTTTCTTT. Residues: CASSLGTGRQAFF.

This rearrangement joins TRBV7-8 to TRBJ1-1; D gene unclear. The CDR3 is 16 residues long. Germline V CDR1 and CDR2: SGHVS, FQNEAQ. The V end lost 1 base, the J end lost 2 bases, and 14 bases lay between the germline ends. The CDR3 nucleotides read TGTGCCAGCAGCTTAGTACAACTATCACCAAACACTGAAGCTTTCTTT. The encoded protein is CASSLVQLSPNTEAFF. Full variable domain (missing parts from reference TRBV7-8 and TRBJ1-1): GAGVSQSPRYKVAKRGQDVALRCDPISGHVSLFWYQQALGQGPEFLTYFQNEAQLDKSGLPSDRFFAERPEGSVSTLKIQRTQQEDSAVYLCASSLVQLSPNTEAFFGQGTRLTVV.

The rearrangement uses TRBV11-2 and TRBJ1-1; 9 bases align to TRBD1. J was trimmed by 8 bases and V by 5 bases; bases with no gene match: 3. Per the germline V gene, CDR1 is SGHAT and CDR2 is FQNNGV. The CDR3 consists of 12 residues. Written as DNA, the CDR3 is TGTGCCAGCAGCGCACAGGGGGCCGAAGCTTTCTTT. Amino acids: CASSAQGAEAFF.

The chain has TRBV11-2 and TRBJ2-5, with D unresolved. The CDR3 runs 15 residues. Trimming removed 1 base at V and 1 base at J, with 10 bases between. CDR1 SGHAT and CDR2 FQNNGV come from the germline V gene. The CDR3 DNA is TGTGCCAGCAGCTTAGGGGGTAAACCCCAAGAGACCCAGTACTTC. Amino acids: CASSLGGKPQETQYF.

The chain couples TRBV2 to TRBJ2-3; TRBD2 matches 8 bases. The V segment lost 4 bases and the J segment 3 bases; nucleotides outside the gene matches: 6. The CDR3 contains 15 residues. Per the germline V gene, CDR1 is SNHLY and CDR2 is FYNNEI. The CDR3 bases are TGTGCCAGCAGTGGGCAGCGGGGGCAGACAGATACGCAGTATTTT. Protein product: CASSGQRGQTDTQYF.

The chain combines TRBV3-1 with TRBJ1-6; D call uncertain. V was trimmed by 4 bases and J by 0 bases, leaving 7 bases between them. Per the germline V gene, CDR1 is LGHDT and CDR2 is YNNKEL (reference sequence). The CDR3 runs 15 residues. The CDR3 coding sequence is TGTGCCAGCAGCCTCGGGAACTCCTATAATTCACCCCTCCACTTT. Its translation: CASSLGNSYNSPLHF.

The chain is built from TRBV5-4 and TRBJ1-2; 9 bases are shared with TRBD1. Trimming at V came to 1 base and at J to 5 bases, leaving 3 bases not matched to a gene. The CDR3 spans 14 residues. Germline CDR1 reads SGHNT; CDR2 reads YYREEE (reference sequence). In nucleotides, the CDR3 is TGTGCCAGCAGCTTGCCGGGACAGGGATATGGCTACACCTTC. Protein: CASSLPGQGYGYTF.

This CDR3 reads CASSLGEHTDTQYF. CDR3 bases: TGTGCCAGCAGTTTGGGGGAACACACAGATACGCAGTATTTT. The V gene is TRBV12-3 or TRBV12-4, the J gene TRBJ2-3, with D possibly being TRBD1 or TRBD2 (5 bases each). The CDR3 sequence is 14 residues long. Trimming stripped 3 bases from V and 2 bases from J, with 9 bases between.

J is TRBJ1-5 and V is TRBV6-1, with D maybe TRBD1 (6 bases). CDR3 size: 11 residues. Trimming shortened V by 8 bases and J by 8 bases, and 10 bases separated the two germline ends. Germline loops: CDR1 MNHNS, CDR2 SASEGT. The CDR3: CASGTGKPQHF. Written as DNA, the CDR3 is TGTGCCAGCGGTACAGGGAAGCCCCAGCATTTT.

CDR3 sequence reads: CASTREGNQPQHF. CDR3 DNA: TGTGCCAGTACGAGGGAGGGCAATCAGCCCCAGCATTTT. The chain uses TRBV19 and TRBJ1-5; D gene ambiguous. Per the germline V gene, CDR1 is LNHDA and CDR2 is SQIVND (reference sequence). This CDR3 has 13 amino acids. V was trimmed by 7 bases and J by 2 bases, leaving 9 bases between them.

This chain connects TRBV6-5 to TRBJ2-1; 8 bases are shared with TRBD2. V gave up 5 bases and J gave up 9 bases; unmatched junction bases: 12. CDR3 size: 15 residues. The germline CDR1 and CDR2 sequences are MNHEY and SVGAGI. The CDR3 DNA sequence: TGTGCCAGCAGTGCCGGGGCAGCGGGGGTGGCTGAGCAGTTCTTC. This codes for CASSAGAAGVAEQFF.

The DNA for the CDR3 is TGCAGCGTTGGCGGGATCGGGCAGCCCCAGCATTTT. It translates to CSVGGIGQPQHF. The chain couples TRBV29-1 to TRBJ1-5; D is ambiguous. Trimming removed 4 bases at V and 7 bases at J, with 11 bases between. Germline V gene sequence: CDR1 SQVTM, CDR2 ANQGSEA. The CDR3 runs 12 residues.

The chain recombines TRBV2 with TRBJ1-2; D is ambiguous. The germline V gene has CDR1 SNHLY and CDR2 FYNNEI. The V end lost 5 bases, the J end lost 8 bases, and 12 bases lay between the germline ends. The CDR3 loop spans 12 amino acids. The chain's CDR3 is CASSRMDPGYTF. The CDR3 region has the DNA TGTGCCAGCAGTAGAATGGACCCGGGCTACACCTTC.

The chain recombines TRBV5-4 with TRBJ2-5, with unresolved D. Trimming took 3 bases from V and 1 from J, leaving 13 bases between them. This CDR3 has 15 amino acids. CDR1 SGHNT and CDR2 YYREEE come from the germline V gene (reference sequence). This CDR3 reads CASSSSRRSQETQYF. The CDR3 DNA sequence: TGTGCCAGCAGCTCCTCGCGCCGGAGCCAAGAGACCCAGTACTTC.

The CDR3 DNA reads as TGCAGTGCGACGACTAGCGGGCTTACACGATCCTCCTACAATGAGCAGTTCTTC. Encoded protein: CSATTSGLTRSSYNEQFF. V is TRBV20-1 and J is TRBJ2-1, with 10 bases fitting TRBD2. This CDR3 region has 18 residues. Germline V lookup: CDR1 DFQATT, CDR2 SNEGSKA (reference sequence). J gave up 0 bases and V 6 bases, and 14 bases lay outside the gene matches.

This rearrangement joins TRBV10-2 to TRBJ2-7; no clear D gene. The ends were cut back, 3 bases at V and 9 bases at J, with 15 bases in the middle. Germline values: CDR1 WSHSY, CDR2 SAAADI. This CDR3 is built from 13 residues. The chain's CDR3 is CASSDKAPTMQYF. As DNA, the CDR3 is TGCGCCAGCAGTGACAAGGCCCCTACGATGCAGTACTTC.

The rearrangement links TRBV6-6 to TRBJ2-3; TRBD2 matches at 10 bases. With 6 bases clipped from V and 3 bases from J, the junction kept 6 bases outside the gene matches. Germline CDR1 and CDR2: MNHNY and SVGAGI (reference sequence). This CDR3 is built from 15 residues. CDR3 region: CASRPLAGFTDTQYF. CDR3 bases: TGTGCCAGCAGGCCACTAGCGGGGTTTACAGATACGCAGTATTTT.

V usage is TRBV20-1 and J usage is TRBJ2-5; D not resolved. Germline CDR1 reads DFQATT; CDR2 reads SNEGSKA (reference sequence). The CDR3 spans 11 residues. Trimming left V 3 bases short and J 3 bases short, with 5 bases between. CDR3 protein: CSASFKETQYF. DNA of the CDR3: TGCAGTGCTAGCTTCAAAGAGACCCAGTACTTC.

The V and J genes are TRBV30 and TRBJ1-2; TRBD1 agrees at 8 bases. The J segment lost 8 bases and the V segment lost 2 bases, leaving 4 bases of the junction unmatched. Germline-derived CDR1 and CDR2 are GTSNPN and SVGIG (reference sequence). CDR3 length: 12 amino acids. As DNA, the CDR3 is TGTGCCTGGAGTCCTGACAGGGGAGGCTACACCTTC. Protein sequence: CAWSPDRGGYTF.

The CDR3 spells CASRRGHEQFF. CDR3 DNA: TGTGCCAGCAGGAGGGGCCATGAGCAGTTCTTC. The genes are TRBV25-1 and TRBJ2-1; TRBD1 or TRBD2 may be the D gene (5 bases each). CDR1 and CDR2 (germline): MGHDK, SYGVNS. CDR3 length equals 11 residues. V lost 6 bases and J 8 bases, leaving 8 bases between the germline ends.

This clonotype was counted a few times. The chain carries TRBV30 and TRBJ2-7; 11 bases fit TRBD2. This CDR3 spans 13 amino acids. Losses at the gene ends were 3 bases for V and 2 bases for J; bases not matched to a gene: 0. Germline assignment: CDR1 GTSNPN and CDR2 SVGIG (reference sequence). CDR3 DNA: TGTGCCTGGAGACTAGCGGGGGCCTACGAGCAGTACTTC. Amino acids: CAWRLAGAYEQYF.